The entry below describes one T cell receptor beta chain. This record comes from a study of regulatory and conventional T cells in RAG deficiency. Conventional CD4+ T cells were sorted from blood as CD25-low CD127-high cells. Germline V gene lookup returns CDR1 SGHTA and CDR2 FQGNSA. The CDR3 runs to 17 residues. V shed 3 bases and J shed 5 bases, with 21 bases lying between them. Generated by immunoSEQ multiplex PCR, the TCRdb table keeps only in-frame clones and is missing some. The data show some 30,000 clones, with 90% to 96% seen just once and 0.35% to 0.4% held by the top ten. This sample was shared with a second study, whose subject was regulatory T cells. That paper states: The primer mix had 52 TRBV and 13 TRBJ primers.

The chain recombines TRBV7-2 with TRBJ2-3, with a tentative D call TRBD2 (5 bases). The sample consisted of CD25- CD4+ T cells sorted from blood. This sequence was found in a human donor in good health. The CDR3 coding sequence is TGTGCCAGCAGCTTTCGGAACTTGGCCGGGGTAATAGATACGCAGTATTTT. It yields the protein CASSFRNLAGVIDTQYF.